These T cell receptor beta chains were read from a single sample in a study of glioma-infiltrating T cells after dendritic cell vaccination. Produced via immunoSEQ multiplex PCR; TCRdb's table is partial and in-frame only. The repertoire has 100,000 or so clones, nearly 90% of them found once; the top ten carry 2.7%. Specimen: blood, collected after dendritic cell vaccination. All receptors derive from a human donor with glioblastoma. CDR3s include the opening cysteine and the closing phenylalanine or tryptophan. The D gene is left open where the match is weak. Some rows mark clone size as missing; the rest say once, few, many or name a class of expanded clone.

.,TRBV27,TRBD1,CASSRTGNYNEQFF
once,TRBV6-6,TRBD1,CASRGTGAETQYF
.,TRBV10-1,TRBD1,CASSFTGEGTQGSSYEQYF
.,TRBV7-9,.,CASNRETQRQYF
.,TRBV18,TRBD2,CASSPPAGGRDTQYF
once,TRBV2,TRBD1,CASSEITGANTEAFF
.,TRBV11-2,.,CASSVDSLGYGYTF
.,TRBV10-3,TRBD2,CAISGTSGYEQFF
.,TRBV6-1,TRBD1,CASSFDRDGNTIYF
.,TRBV6-1,TRBD2,CASSEPGGPTDTQYF
.,TRBV6-1,.,CASVRRLGYTF
.,TRBV28,TRBD1,CASSFVGTGAVEKLFF
.,TRBV18,.,CASSPEGDEQYF
.,TRBV11-3,.,CASAYSRDQPQHF
.,TRBV28,.,CASSVNTRTEAFF
.,TRBV6-6,TRBD2,CASRREGGTGELFF
.,TRBV5-1,.,CASSHGLPTTGEQYF
.,TRBV19,TRBD1,CASRPTGPGELFF
.,TRBV7-2,TRBD1,CASSTGTGGQTNEKLFF
.,TRBV11-3,TRBD1,CASSSRQGADTQYF
.,TRBV30,TRBD1,CAWSQDRVYEQYF
.,TRBV18,.,CASSTEAASGNTIYF
.,TRBV4-2,.,CAVRGPQGTQYF
.,TRBV5-1,TRBD1,CASSLVGTGSNTEAFF
.,TRBV5-1,.,CASSLSLQLNTEAFF
.,TRBV5-6,.,CASSPAVGELFF
.,TRBV6-1,TRBD1,CASRRDRGAQETQYF
.,TRBV7-9,.,CASSDAGGNQPQHF
.,TRBV5-1,TRBD2,CASSLVGSGSVEQYF
.,TRBV5-1,TRBD2,CASSLELAVDEQFF